Listed here is a single T cell receptor beta chain. TCRdb used MiXCR to reprocess the RT-PCR reads, holding one entry per CDR3 protein. Altogether about 570,000 distinct CDR3 sequences are present, 10% to 15% being singletons, with the ten largest covering roughly 10%. The source of the sample is a study of response to subunit inactivated influenza vaccine. This clonotype was obtained from a man in his fifties who received an inactivated influenza vaccine. Source: PBMCs from blood, taken on the day of vaccination.

Here the CDR3 reads CASSKGDTGSPLHF. DNA for the CDR3: TGTGCCAGCAGCAAGGGGGACACAGGTTCACCCCTCCACTTT. The rearrangement links TRBV7-9 to TRBJ1-6; perhaps TRBD1 as D (6 bases). CDR1 and CDR2 from the germline V gene are SEHNR and FQNEAQ (reference sequence). V gave up 5 bases and J gave up 9 bases, with 14 bases separating them. The CDR3 contains 14 residues.